A selection of T cell receptor beta chains follows, all from one sample in a study of cytomegalovirus exposure and HLA in healthy donors. The assay was immunoSEQ multiplex PCR, and TCRdb's table has in-frame clones only and misses some. The sample lists about 110,000 clones; around 68% were seen once. Sequencing used PBMCs. The receptor set was obtained from a woman aged 35 to 49 in good health and CMV-seropositive. CDR3s leave out the opening cysteine and the closing phenylalanine or tryptophan.

J,V,CDR3
TRBJ2-7,TRBV15,ATSRDSGRGYEQY
TRBJ2-5,TRBV6-1,ASLNREGTQY
TRBJ1-3,TRBV16,ASSRQLGNTIY
TRBJ2-1,TRBV7-3,ASSTTGSSYNEQF
TRBJ2-5,TRBV9,ASSEGVGTQY
TRBJ1-1,TRBV7-6,ASSSPGGSTEAF
TRBJ1-6,TRBV21-1,ASSNEGESPLH
TRBJ2-2,TRBV7-8,ASSSTWGLAGGGTGELF
TRBJ1-1,TRBV5-1,ASSLATRDLNTEAF
TRBJ1-4,TRBV4-2,ASSQDWDRVEKLF
TRBJ2-1,TRBV7-2,ASSYQFEQF
TRBJ1-5,TRBV5-8,ASSLLAVGNQPQH
TRBJ1-2,TRBV5-1,ASSLGTGGGGYT
TRBJ1-2,TRBV6-6,ASSRPQAANYGYT
TRBJ1-1,TRBV19,ASSTTGNTEAF
TRBJ2-2,TRBV10-3,AISEQNTGELF
TRBJ2-5,TRBV7-9,ASSLTAGVVETQY
TRBJ2-3,TRBV18,ASSPTYADTQY
TRBJ1-3,TRBV7-6,ASSQATASSGNTIY
TRBJ1-1,TRBV18,ASSPKTGPNTEAF
TRBJ2-7,TRBV2,ASSEVAGGPYEQY
TRBJ1-1,TRBV19,ASSIGTGGNTEAF
TRBJ1-3,TRBV5-1,ASSQGGSSGNTIY
TRBJ2-2,TRBV7-3,ASSLTGSGDTGELF
TRBJ2-1,TRBV29-1,SVRGGGRADDEQF
TRBJ2-5,TRBV7-9,ASSLDRRKTQY
TRBJ2-7,TRBV7-2,ASSPRTSGSYEQY
TRBJ1-1,TRBV6-5,ASTLAMNTEAF
TRBJ2-7,TRBV2,ASSETERDLTYEQY
TRBJ1-2,TRBV15,ATSSLDRPSGGYT
TRBJ2-1,TRBV30,AWSWRQGGPWQF
TRBJ1-5,TRBV7-9,ASSSGHPNQPQH
TRBJ1-3,TRBV5-1,ASSLEGFSGNTIY
TRBJ2-4,TRBV7-9,ASRFGTGDTKNIQY
TRBJ1-2,TRBV9,ASSGQQSNYGYT
TRBJ2-7,TRBV4-1,ASSQAPTGGVYEQY
TRBJ1-2,TRBV6-1,ASIRWGAGYGYT
TRBJ1-1,TRBV6-1,ASRGDRVEAF
TRBJ2-6,TRBV7-2,ASSLWLDGANVLT
TRBJ2-7,TRBV25-1,ASSWDSYEQY
TRBJ2-3,TRBV5-1,ASSLASGTDTQY
TRBJ2-1,TRBV14,ASSQGYKAGQLYNEQF
TRBJ1-2,TRBV6-6,ASSLTSGGGYT
TRBJ2-7,TRBV7-2,ASSLNRVSSYEQY
.,TRBV18,ASSPSQQGEQY
TRBJ1-3,TRBV25-1,ASSGTGSSGNTIY
TRBJ1-1,TRBV4-1,ASRYPGQTEAF
TRBJ1-3,TRBV5-4,ASSLDTNSGNTIY
TRBJ1-6,TRBV19,ASSSQGQGVNSPLH
TRBJ2-7,TRBV4-1,ASSHIGRASYEQY
TRBJ2-5,TRBV7-2,ASSLFGLAGSQETQY
TRBJ2-5,TRBV7-9,ASSLGVLAGGQETQY
TRBJ2-7,TRBV19,ASSIGTLGYEQY
TRBJ2-2,TRBV25-1,ASSDQGGLVTGELF
TRBJ1-1,TRBV6-1,ASSQRFDTEAF